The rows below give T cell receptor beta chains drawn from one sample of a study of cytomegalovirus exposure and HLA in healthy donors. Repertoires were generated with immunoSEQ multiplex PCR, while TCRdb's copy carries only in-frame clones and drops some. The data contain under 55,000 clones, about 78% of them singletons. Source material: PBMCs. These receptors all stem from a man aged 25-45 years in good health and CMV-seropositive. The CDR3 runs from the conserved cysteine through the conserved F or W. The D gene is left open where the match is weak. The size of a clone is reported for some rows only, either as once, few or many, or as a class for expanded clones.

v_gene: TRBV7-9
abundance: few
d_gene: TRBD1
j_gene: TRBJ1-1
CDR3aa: CASSLGTGGGNTEAFF
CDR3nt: TGTGCCAGCAGCTTAGGGACAGGGGGTGGGAACACTGAAGCTTTCTTT

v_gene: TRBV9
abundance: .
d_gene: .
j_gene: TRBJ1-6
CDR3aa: CASSAGNSPLHF
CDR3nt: TGTGCCAGCAGCGCGGGAAATTCACCCCTCCACTTT

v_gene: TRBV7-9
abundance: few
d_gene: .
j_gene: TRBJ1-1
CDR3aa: CASSSQVPEAFF
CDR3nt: TGTGCCAGCAGCTCTCAGGTTCCAGAAGCTTTCTTT

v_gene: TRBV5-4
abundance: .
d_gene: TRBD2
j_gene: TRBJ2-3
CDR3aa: CASSVDSGGVTDTQYF
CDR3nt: TGTGCCAGCAGCGTGGATAGCGGGGGGGTCACAGATACGCAGTATTTT

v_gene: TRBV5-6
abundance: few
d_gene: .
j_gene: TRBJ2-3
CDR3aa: CASSLYADTQYF
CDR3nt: TGTGCCAGCAGCTTGTATGCAGATACGCAGTATTTT

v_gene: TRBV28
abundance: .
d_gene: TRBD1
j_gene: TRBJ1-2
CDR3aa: CASSPMDRGHGYGYTF
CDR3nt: TGTGCCAGCAGTCCAATGGACAGGGGGCATGGCTATGGCTACACCTTC

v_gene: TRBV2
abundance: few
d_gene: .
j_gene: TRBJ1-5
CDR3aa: CASSEWQGNQPQHF
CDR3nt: TGTGCCAGCAGTGAATGGCAGGGCAATCAGCCCCAGCATTTT

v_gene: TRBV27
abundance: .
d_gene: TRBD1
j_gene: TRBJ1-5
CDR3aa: CASSSQGAGNQPQHF
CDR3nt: TGTGCCAGCAGTTCACAGGGGGCCGGCAATCAGCCCCAGCATTTT

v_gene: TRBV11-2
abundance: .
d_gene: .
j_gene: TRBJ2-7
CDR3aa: CASSLNTGSHEQYF
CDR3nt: TGTGCCAGCAGCTTGAACACAGGGTCCCACGAGCAGTACTTC

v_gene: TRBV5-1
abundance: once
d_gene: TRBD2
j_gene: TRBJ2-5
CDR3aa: CASSLGPSGQETQYF
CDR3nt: TGCGCCAGCAGCTTGGGGCCTAGCGGCCAAGAGACCCAGTACTTC

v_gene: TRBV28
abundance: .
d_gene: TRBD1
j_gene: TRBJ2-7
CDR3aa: CASRMGLFRDSSSRWYF
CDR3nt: TGTGCCAGCAGGATGGGCCTTTTTCGGGACAGCTCCTCTCGCTGGTACTTC

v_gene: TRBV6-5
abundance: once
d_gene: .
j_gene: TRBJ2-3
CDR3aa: CASSYGGRDNTDTQYF
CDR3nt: TGTGCCAGCAGTTACGGTGGCAGGGACAACACAGATACGCAGTATTTT

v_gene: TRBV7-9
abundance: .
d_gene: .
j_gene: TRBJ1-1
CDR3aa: CASSLRQEDEAFF
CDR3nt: TGTGCCAGCAGCCTCAGACAGGAGGATGAAGCTTTCTTT

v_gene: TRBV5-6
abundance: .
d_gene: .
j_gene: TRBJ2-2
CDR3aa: CASSLRGGNTGELFF
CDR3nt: TGTGCCAGCAGCTTGAGGGGAGGCAACACCGGGGAGCTGTTTTTT

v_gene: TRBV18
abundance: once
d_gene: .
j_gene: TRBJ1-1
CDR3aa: CASSLNRANTEAFF
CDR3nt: TGTGCCAGCTCACTCAACAGGGCAAACACTGAAGCTTTCTTT

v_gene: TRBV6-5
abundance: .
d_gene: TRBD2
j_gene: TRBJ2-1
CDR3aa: CASSPGLVAYNEQFF
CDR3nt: TGTGCCAGCAGTCCGGGACTAGTCGCCTACAATGAGCAGTTCTTC

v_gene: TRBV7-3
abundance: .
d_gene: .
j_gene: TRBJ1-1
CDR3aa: CASSPSRKDTEAFF
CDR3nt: TGTGCCAGCAGCCCCTCCAGGAAGGACACTGAAGCTTTCTTT

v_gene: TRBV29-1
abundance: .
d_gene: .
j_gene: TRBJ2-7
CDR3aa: CSVSTGRFYEQYF
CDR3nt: TGCAGCGTGAGTACAGGCAGATTTTACGAGCAGTACTTC

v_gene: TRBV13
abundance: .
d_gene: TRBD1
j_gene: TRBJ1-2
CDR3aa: CASSSGQGFHYGYTF
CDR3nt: TGTGCCAGCAGCTCCGGACAGGGGTTTCACTATGGCTACACCTTC

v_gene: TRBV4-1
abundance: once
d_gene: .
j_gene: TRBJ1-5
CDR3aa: CASSQDRQEGYQPQHF
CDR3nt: TGCGCCAGCAGCCAAGATCGCCAGGAGGGGTATCAGCCCCAGCATTTT

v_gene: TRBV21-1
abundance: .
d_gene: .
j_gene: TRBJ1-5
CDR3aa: CASSKPRGGMENQPQHF
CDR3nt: TGTGCCAGCAGCAAACCCCGGGGGGGCATGGAGAATCAGCCCCAGCATTTT

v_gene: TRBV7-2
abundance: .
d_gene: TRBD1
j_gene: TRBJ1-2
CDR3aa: CASRTRGRISNYGYTF
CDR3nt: TGTGCCAGCAGAACCAGGGGGCGCATCTCGAACTATGGCTACACCTTC

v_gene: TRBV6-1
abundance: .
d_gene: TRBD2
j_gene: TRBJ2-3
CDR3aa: CASSLTSGGADTQYF
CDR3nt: TGTGCCAGCAGTTTGACTAGCGGGGGGGCAGATACGCAGTATTTT

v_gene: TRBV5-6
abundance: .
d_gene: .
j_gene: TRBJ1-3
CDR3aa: CASSPRRNGGNTIYF
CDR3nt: TGTGCCAGCAGCCCCCGGAGAAATGGTGGAAACACCATATATTTT

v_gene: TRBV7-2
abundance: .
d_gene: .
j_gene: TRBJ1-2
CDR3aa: CASSFLGPGSYGYTF
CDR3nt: TGTGCCAGCAGCTTCCTGGGCCCCGGTAGCTATGGCTACACCTTC

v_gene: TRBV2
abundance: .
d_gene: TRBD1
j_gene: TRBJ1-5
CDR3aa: CASSSGQGLQPQHF
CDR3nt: TGTGCCAGCAGTTCCGGACAGGGATTACAGCCCCAGCATTTT

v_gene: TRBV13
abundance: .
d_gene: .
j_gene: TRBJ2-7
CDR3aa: CASSSQEETSSYEQYF
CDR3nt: TGTGCCAGCAGCTCCCAGGAAGAAACCTCATCCTACGAGCAGTACTTC

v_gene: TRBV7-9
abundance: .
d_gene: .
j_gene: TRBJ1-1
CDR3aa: CASSPGMGTEAFF
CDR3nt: TGTGCCAGCAGCCCGGGGATGGGCACTGAAGCTTTCTTT

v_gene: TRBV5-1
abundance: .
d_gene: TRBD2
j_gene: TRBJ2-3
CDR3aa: CASSLVAGRTDTQYF
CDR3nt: TGCGCCAGCAGCTTGGTAGCGGGTCGCACAGATACGCAGTATTTT

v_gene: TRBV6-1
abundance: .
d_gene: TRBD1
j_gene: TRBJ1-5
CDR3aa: CASTARTGDQPQHF
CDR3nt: TGTGCCAGCACCGCCCGGACAGGGGATCAGCCCCAGCATTTT

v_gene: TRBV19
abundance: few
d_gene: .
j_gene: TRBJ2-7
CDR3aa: CASSPRTVYEQYF
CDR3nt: TGTGCCAGTAGTCCCCGGACAGTCTACGAGCAGTACTTC

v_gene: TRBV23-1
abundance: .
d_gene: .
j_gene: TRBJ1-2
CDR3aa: CASARGVFRDNYGYTF
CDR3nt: TGCGCCAGCGCCCGGGGGGTTTTTCGGGATAACTATGGCTACACCTTC